Listed below are T cell receptor beta chains from one sample, sequenced in a study of cytomegalovirus exposure and HLA in healthy donors. Sequencing used immunoSEQ multiplex PCR; TCRdb keeps in-frame clones, though not all of them. The table lists hundreds of thousands of clones, more than 75% of them singletons. The sequenced sample consisted of PBMCs. These TCRs come from a man aged 35-49 years in good health and CMV-seropositive. CDR3s include the opening cysteine and the closing phenylalanine or tryptophan. The D gene is left open where the match is weak. Not all rows give a size; the values are once, few, many and, for expanded clones, a class.

D gene	V gene	clone size	J gene	CDR3 protein	CDR3 DNA
.	TRBV7-9	.	TRBJ2-3	CASSFGDTQYF	TGTGCCAGCAGCTTCGGTGATACGCAGTATTTT
TRBD1	TRBV2	.	TRBJ2-3	CASSHGTGGADTQYF	TGTGCCAGCAGCCACGGGACAGGGGGGGCAGATACGCAGTATTTT
.	TRBV18	.	TRBJ1-2	CASSSGGTNYGYTF	TGTGCCAGCTCATCCGGAGGCACTAACTATGGCTACACCTTC
.	TRBV18	.	TRBJ2-5	CASSPYRTRDRETQYF	TGTGCCAGCTCACCATATCGGACCAGGGATCGAGAGACCCAGTACTTC
.	TRBV10-2	.	TRBJ2-3	CASSAYGDTQYF	TGCGCCAGCAGTGCCTACGGAGATACGCAGTATTTT
TRBD1	TRBV6-1	few	TRBJ1-1	CASSVGTANTEAFF	TGTGCCAGCAGTGTCGGGACAGCGAACACTGAAGCTTTCTTT
TRBD2	TRBV18	.	TRBJ2-5	CASSPGLVQETQYF	TGTGCCAGCTCGCCGGGACTAGTGCAAGAGACCCAGTACTTC
.	TRBV7-8	.	TRBJ1-4	CASSLGGRGEKLFF	TGTGCCAGCAGCTTAGGAGGGAGGGGTGAAAAACTGTTTTTT
TRBD1	TRBV28	.	TRBJ1-5	CASRSGTGNQPQHF	TGTGCCAGCAGATCCGGGACAGGCAATCAGCCCCAGCATTTT
.	TRBV4-2	.	TRBJ1-1	CASSQGATGNTEAFF	TGTGCCAGCAGCCAAGGGGCGACAGGGAACACTGAAGCTTTCTTT
.	TRBV7-6	.	TRBJ2-1	CASSMTDNEQFF	TGTGCCAGCAGCATGACAGATAATGAGCAGTTCTTC
.	TRBV12-5	.	TRBJ2-5	CASGNQGRETQYF	TGTGCTAGTGGTAATCAGGGTCGAGAGACCCAGTACTTC
.	TRBV7-6	.	TRBJ2-2	CASSPGTPGELFF	TGTGCCAGCAGCCCGGGGACTCCCGGGGAGCTGTTTTTT
.	TRBV7-3	.	TRBJ2-3	CASSPTSTDTQYF	TGTGCCAGCAGCCCAACTAGCACAGATACGCAGTATTTT
TRBD2	TRBV10-1	.	TRBJ2-2	CASRPGASGSGELFF	TGCGCCAGCAGACCCGGGGCTAGCGGGAGTGGGGAGCTGTTTTTT
.	TRBV10-3	.	TRBJ1-1	CAISDRGGSTEAFF	TGTGCCATCAGTGACAGGGGCGGGAGCACTGAAGCTTTCTTT
.	TRBV5-6	.	TRBJ1-1	CASSLGGLAFF	TGTGCCAGCAGCTTAGGGGGTTTGGCTTTCTTT
TRBD2	TRBV5-4	.	TRBJ2-7	CASSLGAGSYEQYF	TGTGCCAGCAGCTTGGGAGCGGGATCCTACGAGCAGTACTTC
TRBD2	TRBV5-6	once	TRBJ2-1	CASNPGLAVYNEQFF	TGTGCCAGCAACCCCGGACTAGCGGTCTACAATGAGCAGTTCTTC
.	TRBV5-4	.	TRBJ2-5	CASSQVGVTGETQYF	TGTGCCAGCAGCCAGGTCGGGGTGACGGGGGAGACCCAGTACTTC
.	TRBV4-1	.	TRBJ2-4	CASSPQDSENIQYF	TGCGCCAGCAGCCCTCAGGACAGTGAAAACATTCAGTACTTC
TRBD1	TRBV19	.	TRBJ2-7	CASGQGKNYEQYF	TGTGCCAGTGGACAGGGGAAAAACTACGAGCAGTACTTC
TRBD2	TRBV4-1	.	TRBJ2-2	CASSQPRTSGNTGELFF	TGCGCCAGCAGCCAACCTCGGACTAGCGGGAACACCGGGGAGCTGTTTTTT
.	TRBV4-2	once	TRBJ1-5	CASSQLGGYDQPQHF	TGTGCCAGCAGCCAGCTCGGGGGGTACGACCAGCCCCAGCATTTT
.	TRBV27	.	TRBJ2-5	CASSPTGLYQTQYF	TGTGCCAGCAGTCCCACGGGACTTTACCAGACCCAGTACTTC
TRBD2	TRBV7-2	.	TRBJ2-1	CASSLRTSGYGEQFF	TGTGCCAGCAGCTTACGGACTAGCGGGTATGGTGAGCAGTTCTTC
.	TRBV25-1	.	TRBJ1-2	CASSDAAGAHGYTF	TGTGCCAGCAGTGACGCTGCGGGGGCGCATGGCTACACCTTC
TRBD1	TRBV4-1	.	TRBJ1-5	CASSLTGENQPQHF	TGCGCCAGCAGCCTGACAGGGGAGAATCAGCCCCAGCATTTT
.	TRBV7-6	few	TRBJ2-1	CASSLGVAGAGDEQFF	TGTGCCAGCAGCTTAGGGGTGGCGGGAGCAGGGGATGAGCAGTTCTTC
.	TRBV2	.	TRBJ2-1	CASSPGTSYNEQFF	TGTGCCAGCAGTCCCGGGACATCATACAATGAGCAGTTCTTC
TRBD2	TRBV4-2	few	TRBJ2-1	CASSPLAVNEQFF	TGTGCCAGCAGCCCCCTAGCGGTCAATGAGCAGTTCTTC
TRBD1	TRBV7-2	.	TRBJ2-3	CASSLVGTGTDTQYF	TGTGCCAGCAGCTTAGTCGGGACAGGCACAGATACGCAGTATTTT
.	TRBV18	.	TRBJ1-5	CASSPTTGDNQPQHF	TGTGCCAGCTCACCAACGACAGGCGACAATCAGCCCCAGCATTTT
TRBD2	TRBV13	.	TRBJ2-7	CASSFSGSDEQYF	TGTGCCAGCAGCTTTAGCGGGAGTGACGAGCAGTACTTC
TRBD2	TRBV6-5	once	TRBJ2-1	CASSYRGSVSHEQFF	TGTGCCAGCAGTTACCGCGGGAGTGTGTCCCATGAGCAGTTCTTC
.	TRBV25-1	.	TRBJ2-7	CASSDYHSNYEQYF	TGTGCCAGCAGTGACTACCACAGCAACTACGAGCAGTACTTC
TRBD2	TRBV7-3	.	TRBJ2-1	CASSLTGAGGYNEQFF	TGTGCCAGCAGCTTAACGGGGGCGGGAGGGTACAATGAGCAGTTCTTC
.	TRBV19	.	TRBJ1-1	CASSSGAGVTEAFF	TGTGCCAGTTCCTCGGGCGCCGGGGTCACTGAAGCTTTCTTT
.	TRBV7-6	.	TRBJ2-3	CASSYRGGTDTQYF	TGTGCCAGCAGCTATCGTGGAGGCACAGATACGCAGTATTTT
TRBD2	TRBV18	.	TRBJ2-6	CASSPLSSGTISGANVLTF	TGTGCCAGCTCACCTCTATCCTCCGGGACTATCTCTGGGGCCAACGTCCTGACTTTC
.	TRBV30	.	TRBJ2-3	CAWSRVGTQYF	TGTGCCTGGAGTCGGGTCGGTACGCAGTATTTT
.	TRBV10-2	few	TRBJ1-1	CASSGQTGNTEAFF	TGCGCCAGCAGCGGACAGACAGGGAACACTGAAGCTTTCTTT
.	TRBV15	many	TRBJ1-5	CATSKEGPISNQPQHF	TGTGCCACCAGCAAGGAGGGACCCATTAGCAATCAGCCCCAGCATTTT
TRBD1	TRBV16	.	TRBJ1-1	CASSRGTGFGTEAFF	TGTGCCAGCAGTAGAGGGACAGGGTTTGGCACTGAAGCTTTCTTT